The 32 T cell receptor beta chains listed next were all sequenced from one sample in a study of blood T cell repertoires in COVID-19 (dated by TCRdb to the early 2020s). Library generation was performed with the immunoSEQ multiplex PCR assay. The source is immuneACCESS, and TCRdb retained only in-frame sequences with V and J called. Part of the clones is not carried over; for the studies checked, unresolved V genes explain less than half of this, and the remainder is unexplained. The sample includes approximately 220,000 clones, with about 84% observed a single time. Jointly, the top ten make up over 7% of the sample. Material: PBMCs or T cells enriched from blood (not recorded which). Every receptor here comes from a woman aged 40 to 55 with acute COVID-19.

This chain links TRBV30 with TRBJ1-5; unclear D gene. CDR3 length equals 14 residues. The germline V gene has CDR1 GTSNPN and CDR2 SVGIG (reference sequence). Trimming removed 0 bases at V and 6 bases at J, with 12 bases between. CDR3 nucleotide sequence: TGTGCCTGGAGTGTAGAGGCCCTCGGTCAGCCCCAGCATTTT. The encoded protein is CAWSVEALGQPQHF. Supplemented by reference TRBV30 and TRBJ1-5, the full variable domain reads SQTIHQWPATLVQPVGSPLSLECTVEGTSNPNLYWYRQAAGRGLQLLFYSVGIGQISSEVPQNLSASRPQDRQFILSSKKLLLSDSGFYLCAWSVEALGQPQHFGDGTRLSIL.

The chain recombines TRBV10-3 with TRBJ1-4; D gene unclear. The CDR3 is made up of 15 amino acids. Trimming shortened V by 4 bases and J by 5 bases, and 14 bases separated the two germline ends. The germline V gene has CDR1 ENHRY and CDR2 SYGVKD. CDR3 sequence reads: CAISGEPGENEKLFF. The DNA of the CDR3 is TGTGCCATCAGTGGAGAACCGGGAGAGAATGAAAAACTGTTTTTT.

V gene TRBV18 combines with J gene TRBJ1-1; no clear D. V was trimmed by 3 bases and J by 6 bases, leaving 14 bases between them. CDR1 is KGHSH, CDR2 LQKENI, per germline. This CDR3 is 14 amino acids long. Written as DNA, the CDR3 is TGTGCCAGCTCACCCCCTCGGGCGCGGGCTGAAGCTTTCTTT. It encodes CASSPPRARAEAFF.

The chain combines TRBV19 with TRBJ1-5; D uncertain. Germline V gives CDR1 LNHDA, CDR2 SQIVND (reference sequence). The CDR3 is 14 residues long. Trimming pared 3 bases from V and 1 base from J, leaving 7 bases between. The DNA for the CDR3 is TGTGCCAGTAGTATCGCCCAGAGCAATCAGCCCCAGCATTTT. This gives the protein CASSIAQSNQPQHF.

This clone showed up just once. V gene TRBV12-3 or TRBV12-4 combines with J gene TRBJ1-2, with D hard to call. This CDR3 is 11 amino acids long. The V and J ends lost 4 bases and 8 bases respectively, with 8 bases between them. In DNA form, the CDR3 reads TGTGCCAGCAGTTCTTTAATGGGCTACACCTTC. Its protein is CASSSLMGYTF.

This chain connects TRBV7-8 to TRBJ1-1, with TRBD1 as a possible D gene (6 bases). This CDR3 has 16 residues. The ends were cut back, 0 bases at V and 4 bases at J, with 15 bases in the middle. Germline CDR1 reads SGHVS; CDR2 reads FQNEAQ. Here the CDR3 reads CASSLAIQGLATEAFF. For the CDR3, the DNA is TGTGCCAGCAGCTTAGCGATCCAGGGGCTGGCCACTGAAGCTTTCTTT. Full variable domain (remainder filled in from reference TRBV7-8 and TRBJ1-1): GAGVSQSPRYKVAKRGQDVALRCDPISGHVSLFWYQQALGQGPEFLTYFQNEAQLDKSGLPSDRFFAERPEGSVSTLKIQRTQQEDSAVYLCASSLAIQGLATEAFFGQGTRLTVV.

The rearrangement uses TRBV6-5 and TRBJ2-1, with D tentatively TRBD2 (5 bases). Germline lookup yields CDR1 MNHEY and CDR2 SVGAGI. The CDR3 length is 13 residues. Trimming removed 7 bases at V and 0 bases at J, with 7 bases between. Here the CDR3 reads CASKGSSYNEQFF. DNA for the CDR3: TGTGCCAGCAAAGGGAGCTCCTACAATGAGCAGTTCTTC.

The V gene is TRBV7-9, the J gene TRBJ1-1; 8 bases match TRBD1. Germline V lookup: CDR1 SEHNR, CDR2 FQNEAQ (reference sequence). The V segment lost 3 bases and the J segment 4 bases; nucleotides outside the gene matches: 10. The CDR3 has 16 amino acids. CDR3 in amino acids: CASSFPTGGTGTEAFF. The CDR3, as DNA: TGTGCCAGCAGCTTTCCCACAGGGGGTACTGGCACTGAAGCTTTCTTT.

This rearrangement joins TRBV10-3 to TRBJ2-1, with 9 bases fitting TRBD2. Trimming cost V 6 bases and J 9 bases; bases outside gene matches: 9. CDR1 and CDR2 (germline): ENHRY, SYGVKD. The CDR3 extends over 14 amino acids. For the CDR3, the DNA is TGTGCCATCAGGGCTAGCGGGATGATTGGTGAGCAGTTCTTC. Protein product: CAIRASGMIGEQFF.

Worth noting for this clone: Other DNA sequences from this sample encode an identical CDR3 as well. V gene TRBV7-3 combines with J gene TRBJ2-1; a weak D match, TRBD2 (5 bases). This CDR3 spans 14 amino acids. V was cut by 5 bases and J by 9 bases, with 17 bases left in between. Germline V gene sequence: CDR1 SGHTA, CDR2 FQGTGA. Here the CDR3 DNA reads TGTGCCAGCAGCCTACTCAATACGGGATCTGAGCAGTTCTTC. Protein sequence: CASSLLNTGSEQFF.

The rearrangement uses TRBV12-3 or TRBV12-4 and TRBJ1-1; TRBD1 matches 8 bases. Trimming at V came to 4 bases and at J to 4 bases, leaving 2 bases not matched to a gene. CDR3 size: 13 residues. The CDR3 DNA reads as TGTGCCAGCAGTTGGACAGGGACCACTGAAGCTTTCTTT. This translates into CASSWTGTTEAFF.

This clone was detected only a few times. The gene calls are TRBV12-3 or TRBV12-4 and TRBJ1-2, with D maybe TRBD1 (6 bases). The CDR3 covers 13 residues. V was trimmed by 6 bases and J by 2 bases, leaving 10 bases between them. The CDR3 protein is CASSRDKNYGYTF. CDR3 sequence (DNA): TGTGCCAGCAGCCGGGACAAAAACTATGGCTACACCTTC.

The chain combines TRBV29-1 with TRBJ2-7; 12 nucleotides align to TRBD2. CDR3 length: 14 amino acids. CDR1 and CDR2 from the germline V gene are SQVTM and ANQGSEA. V dropped 6 bases and J dropped 4; count of bases not matched to a gene: 7. The CDR3 DNA reads TGCAGCGTGTCTTTGGGACTAGCGGGTTACGAGCAGTACTTC. Its translation is CSVSLGLAGYEQYF.

The chain employs TRBV28 and TRBJ1-5, with D unresolved. This CDR3 contains 15 residues. V dropped 4 bases and J dropped 0 bases, with 10 bases sitting between them. The germline CDR1 and CDR2 sequences are MDHEN and SYDVKM. CDR3 nucleotides: TGTGCCAGCAGTTCAGATCACATTAGCAATCAGCCCCAGCATTTT. This codes for CASSSDHISNQPQHF.

The V gene is TRBV3-1 (or the pseudogene TRBV3-2), the J gene TRBJ2-1; D ambiguous. V lost 3 bases to trimming and J lost 3 bases, with 6 bases between them. Germline loops: CDR1 LGHDT, CDR2 YNNKEL (reference sequence). The CDR3 is 13 residues long. CDR3 residues: CASSQGHYNEQFF. CDR3 nucleotides: TGTGCCAGCAGCCAGGGCCACTACAATGAGCAGTTCTTC.

The chain carries TRBV5-5 and TRBJ1-1; D is undetermined. V gave up 0 bases and J gave up 7 bases, with 7 bases separating them. Germline CDR1 reads SGHKS; CDR2 reads YYEKEE (reference sequence). The CDR3 loop spans 12 amino acids. CDR3 sequence (DNA): TGTGCCAGCAGCTTGGTAGGGAGTGAAGCTTTCTTT. Translating it yields CASSLVGSEAFF.

This clone was counted a single time. At one boundary the junction diverges from the germline segment, which might be a read error. The rearrangement links TRBV7-7 to TRBJ2-2; 11 bases match TRBD2. This CDR3 has 17 residues. Germline lookup yields CDR1 SSHAT and CDR2 FNYEAQ (reference sequence). CDR3 loop: CASSPAQLAGVGGELFF. DNA of the CDR3: TGTGCTAGCAGCCCCGCCCAACTAGCGGGAGTTGGCGGGGAGCTGTTTTTT.

The chain carries TRBV27 and TRBJ1-2; 7 nucleotides agree with TRBD1. Unmatched junction bases numbered 11, after V lost 6 bases and J lost 4 bases. Germline V gene sequence: CDR1 MNHEY, CDR2 SMNVEV (reference sequence). The CDR3 is 15 residues long. The CDR3 reads CASRGRQGRSYGYTF. The DNA for the CDR3 is TGTGCCAGCAGGGGGAGACAGGGACGGAGCTATGGCTACACCTTC.

The chain employs TRBV30 and TRBJ1-2; the match to TRBD1 covers 10 bases. Germline values: CDR1 GTSNPN, CDR2 SVGIG (reference sequence). This CDR3 spans 16 amino acids. J was trimmed by 2 bases and V by 2 bases; bases with no gene match: 8. CDR3: CAWSKSRDRGNYGYTF. The CDR3 DNA reads TGTGCCTGGAGTAAATCCCGGGACAGGGGAAACTATGGCTACACCTTC.

The chain couples TRBV18 to TRBJ1-2; 7 bases line up with TRBD1. The germline gives CDR1 KGHSH, CDR2 LQKENI. The length of the CDR3 is 14 residues. After removal of 2 bases from V and 2 bases from J, the junction contained 2 bases not matched to a gene. For the CDR3, the DNA is TGTGCCAGCTCACCAGCAGGGGGGAACTATGGCTACACCTTC. This encodes CASSPAGGNYGYTF.

The chain employs TRBV6-5 and TRBJ2-2, with TRBD1 identical over 7 bases. CDR3 length: 14 residues. After removal of 5 bases from V and 5 bases from J, the junction contained 5 bases not matched to a gene. Germline CDR1 is MNHEY and CDR2 is SVGAGI. In nucleotides, the CDR3 is TGTGCCAGCAGTCAGGACAGGCTAACCGGGGAGCTGTTTTTT. This encodes CASSQDRLTGELFF.

CDR3 residues: CASSLVRTGDETQYF. Here the CDR3 DNA reads TGTGCCAGCAGCTTAGTTAGGACAGGGGACGAGACCCAGTACTTC. The rearrangement uses TRBV7-9 and TRBJ2-5; TRBD1 matches 9 bases. V lost 1 base and J lost 5; bases outside the gene matches: 5. The germline V gene has CDR1 SEHNR and CDR2 FQNEAQ (reference sequence). CDR3 length: 15 amino acids.

The chain employs TRBV11-3 and TRBJ2-7, with D perhaps matching TRBD1 (5 bases). The CDR3 loop spans 13 amino acids. CDR1 is SGHNT and CDR2 is YENEEA in the germline V gene. Trimming stripped 3 bases from V and 1 base from J, with 7 bases between. The CDR3, as DNA: TGTGCCAGCAGCTTGACAGTGTCCTACGAGCAGTACTTC. This codes for CASSLTVSYEQYF.

The V gene is TRBV2, the J gene TRBJ1-4, with 7 bases identical to TRBD1. V lost 4 bases, J lost 4 bases, and 6 bases stayed unmatched. CDR1 is SNHLY and CDR2 is FYNNEI in the germline V gene. CDR3 length: 15 residues. In DNA, the CDR3 is TGTGCCAGCAGTGGGACGACAGGGAGTAATGAAAAACTGTTTTTT. Protein: CASSGTTGSNEKLFF.

The chain joins TRBV7-3 to TRBJ2-2, with D possibly matching TRBD1 (5 bases). The germline V gene encodes CDR1 SGHTA and CDR2 FQGTGA. Trimming cost V 2 bases and J 6 bases, with 10 bases left between them. The CDR3 length is 14 residues. For the CDR3, the DNA is TGTGCCAGCAGCTTACAGGGAAGCGCCGGGGAGCTGTTTTTT. This gives the protein CASSLQGSAGELFF.

V and J are TRBV11-3 and TRBJ2-1, with D perhaps TRBD1 (6 bases). In germline, CDR1 is SGHNT, CDR2 YENEEA. CDR3 length equals 14 residues. Deletions cut 6 bases from V and 5 bases from J, with 14 bases between. The CDR3 DNA follows: TGTGCCAGCAGTCGGACAGCTTCCCACAATGAGCAGTTCTTC. The encoded protein is CASSRTASHNEQFF.

This clone has more than one count but fewer than ten. This chain links TRBV6-4 with TRBJ1-2, with a weak D call TRBD1 (6 bases). From germline, CDR1 is MRHNA and CDR2 SNTAGT. This CDR3 spans 14 amino acids. Trimming shortened V by 0 bases and J by 10 bases, and 15 bases separated the two germline ends. The chain's CDR3 is CASSDSTGRRDYTF. CDR3 bases: TGTGCCAGCAGTGACTCGACAGGCCGAAGGGACTACACCTTC.

The CDR3 spells CASSQDTGGPYEQYF. CDR3 DNA: TGTGCCAGCAGCCAAGATACGGGAGGGCCCTACGAGCAGTACTTC. The chain links TRBV4-2 to TRBJ2-7; 8 nucleotides line up with TRBD2. The V segment lost 0 bases and the J segment 2 bases; nucleotides outside the gene matches: 3. The V gene's germline CDR1 is LGHNA and CDR2 YNFKEQ. The CDR3 contains 15 residues.

The rearrangement uses TRBV11-3 and TRBJ2-3, with 7 bases identical to TRBD1. The CDR3 contains 14 residues. Germline CDR1 reads SGHNT; CDR2 reads YENEEA. With V trimmed by 1 base and J by 4 bases, 2 bases remained unmatched. The CDR3 nucleotides are TGTGCCAGCAGCTTAGGCAGGGGGTCAGATACGCAGTATTTT. This gives the protein CASSLGRGSDTQYF.

The chain combines TRBV5-4 with TRBJ2-5; unclear D gene. CDR3 length: 14 residues. Per the germline V gene, CDR1 is SGHNT and CDR2 is YYREEE (reference sequence). The V and J ends lost 0 bases and 0 bases respectively, with 6 bases between them. The CDR3 protein is CASSLDANQETQYF. The CDR3 DNA sequence: TGTGCCAGCAGCTTGGATGCGAACCAAGAGACCCAGTACTTC. The variable domain in full, completed from reference TRBV5-4 and TRBJ2-5, reads ETGVTQSPTHLIKTRGQQVTLRCSSQSGHNTVSWYQQALGQGPQFIFQYYREEENGRGNFPPRFSGLQFPNYSSELNVNALELDDSALYLCASSLDANQETQYFGPGTRLLVL.

The chain uses TRBV29-1 and TRBJ2-5; 10 positions match TRBD2. This CDR3 is 15 amino acids long. Germline values: CDR1 SQVTM, CDR2 ANQGSEA. Trimming cost V 4 bases and J 2 bases; bases outside gene matches: 7. The CDR3 DNA is TGCAGCGTTGTGCCGAGCGGGAGGGCACAAGAGACCCAGTACTTC. This sequence encodes CSVVPSGRAQETQYF.

In this sample, this clone turned up a few times. V and J are TRBV7-8 and TRBJ2-1; 12 bases line up with TRBD2. CDR3 length equals 15 residues. The V gene end was trimmed by 1 base and the J gene end by 7 bases; junction bases not matched to a gene: 2. Germline values: CDR1 SGHVS, CDR2 FQNEAQ. The CDR3 protein is CASSLGLAGENEQFF. The CDR3 nucleotides are TGTGCCAGCAGCTTAGGACTAGCGGGAGAGAATGAGCAGTTCTTC.